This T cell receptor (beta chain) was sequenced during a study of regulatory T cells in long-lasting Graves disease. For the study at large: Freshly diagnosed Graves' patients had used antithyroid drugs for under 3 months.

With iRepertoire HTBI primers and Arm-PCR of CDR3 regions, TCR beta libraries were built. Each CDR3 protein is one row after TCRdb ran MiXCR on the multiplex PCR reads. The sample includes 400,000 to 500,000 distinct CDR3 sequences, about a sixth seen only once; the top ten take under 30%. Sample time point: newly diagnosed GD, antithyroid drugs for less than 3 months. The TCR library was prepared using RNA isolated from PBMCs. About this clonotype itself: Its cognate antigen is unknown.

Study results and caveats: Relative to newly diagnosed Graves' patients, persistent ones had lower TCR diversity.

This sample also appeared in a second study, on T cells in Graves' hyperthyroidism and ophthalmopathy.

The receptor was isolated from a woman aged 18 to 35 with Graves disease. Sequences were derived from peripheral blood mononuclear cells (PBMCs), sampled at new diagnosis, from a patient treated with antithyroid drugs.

CDR3 residues: CASSYDASVQPQHF. The CDR3 coding sequence is TGTGCCAGCAGTTACGATGCGTCCGTACAGCCCCAGCATTTT. J is TRBJ1-5 and V is TRBV6-9; no firm D call. Germline V lookup: CDR1 MNHGY, CDR2 SVAAGI. Trimming pared 3 bases from V and 7 bases from J, leaving 13 bases between. This CDR3 spans 14 amino acids.